The source of this T cell receptor beta chain is a study of cytomegalovirus exposure and HLA in healthy donors. Primers for the PCR totalled 60 Vbeta and 13 Jbeta. The table came from immunoSEQ multiplex PCR; TCRdb's copy has only in-frame clones and leaves some out. The sample contains fewer than 200,000 clones, about 77% of which appear only once. The CDR3 sequence is 12 residues long. Germline V gives CDR1 MGHDK, CDR2 SYGVNS. This clone was seen only once. At one end the junction does not follow the germline gene, possibly because of a read error. The clonotype originates from a man aged 55 to 69 in good health and CMV-seronegative. What was sequenced was PBMCs. The V gene is TRBV25-1, the J gene TRBJ1-2; D perhaps matches TRBD1 (5 bases). In DNA, the CDR3 is TGTGCCAGCAGTGCACAGGTCTCTGGCTACCCCTTC. Its translation is CASSAQVSGYPF.